This TCR beta chain was sequenced during a study of chemoradiotherapy in HPV16-positive cancers. The protocol was immunoSEQ multiplex PCR, while the TCRdb copy is restricted to in-frame clones and leaves out a portion. The repertoire holds 30,000 or so clones, with about 87% as singletons. CDR1 is SQVTM and CDR2 is ANQGSEA in the germline V gene. Deletions cut 5 bases from V and 1 base from J, with 14 bases between. The CDR3 consists of 14 residues. About this clone: What it binds is unknown.

Study-level points and caveats: Candidate HPV-specific clones and E7-related TCR motifs grew in tumor during treatment. In HPV16-positive patients, HPV-responsive T-cell expansion tracked better recurrence-free survival.

Source: blood, taken from a patient who underwent chemoradiotherapy. This TCR came from a human donor with HPV-associated anogenital cancer. The V gene is TRBV29-1, the J gene TRBJ1-1; D remains ambiguous. CDR3 amino acids: CSVLLSSPNTEAFF. DNA of the CDR3: TGCAGCGTTCTACTGTCCTCTCCGAACACTGAAGCTTTCTTT.